The rows below give T cell receptor beta chains drawn from one sample of a study of regulatory T cells in long-lasting Graves disease. Using its own MiXCR run on the multiplex PCR reads, TCRdb lists one record per CDR3 protein. The sample includes over 200,000 distinct CDR3 sequences, under 20% of them seen just once. These data also featured in a second study, about T cells in Graves' hyperthyroidism and ophthalmopathy.

The material sequenced was peripheral blood mononuclear cells (PBMCs), taken at new diagnosis, from a patient treated with antithyroid drugs. The receptors were gathered from a woman aged 25-40 years with Graves disease. Both conserved end residues are part of each CDR3. Each record gives: J gene, V gene, CDR3 protein.

J gene: TRBJ2-1
V gene: TRBV6-2/TRBV6-3
CDR3 protein: CASSSRHNNEQFF

J gene: TRBJ2-2
V gene: TRBV5-4
CDR3 protein: CASSRPLAGEARELFF

J gene: TRBJ1-2
V gene: TRBV6-2/TRBV6-3
CDR3 protein: CASSEGGRGRNYGYTF

J gene: TRBJ2-3
V gene: TRBV18
CDR3 protein: CASSWPPGPSADTQYF

J gene: TRBJ1-6
V gene: TRBV10-3
CDR3 protein: CAISGQPYNSPLHF

J gene: TRBJ2-5
V gene: TRBV5-1
CDR3 protein: CASSFLASWKTQYF

J gene: TRBJ1-5
V gene: TRBV6-5
CDR3 protein: CASSYSSGRGHQPQHF

J gene: TRBJ2-1
V gene: TRBV20-1
CDR3 protein: CSARDNRLTLTREQFF

J gene: TRBJ2-3
V gene: TRBV25-1
CDR3 protein: CASSGGHLDSTDTQYF

J gene: TRBJ2-3
V gene: TRBV5-1
CDR3 protein: CASSLAWLTGKTTDTQYF

J gene: TRBJ1-2
V gene: TRBV10-2
CDR3 protein: CASGQGEGYTF

J gene: TRBJ1-5
V gene: TRBV3-1
CDR3 protein: CASSQRGFGNQPQHF

J gene: TRBJ1-1
V gene: TRBV20-1
CDR3 protein: CSAPKAGRGNTEAFF

J gene: TRBJ2-3
V gene: TRBV6-1
CDR3 protein: CASSELDSGGYTQYF

J gene: TRBJ2-7
V gene: TRBV11-2
CDR3 protein: CASSLPGDRGHDEQYF